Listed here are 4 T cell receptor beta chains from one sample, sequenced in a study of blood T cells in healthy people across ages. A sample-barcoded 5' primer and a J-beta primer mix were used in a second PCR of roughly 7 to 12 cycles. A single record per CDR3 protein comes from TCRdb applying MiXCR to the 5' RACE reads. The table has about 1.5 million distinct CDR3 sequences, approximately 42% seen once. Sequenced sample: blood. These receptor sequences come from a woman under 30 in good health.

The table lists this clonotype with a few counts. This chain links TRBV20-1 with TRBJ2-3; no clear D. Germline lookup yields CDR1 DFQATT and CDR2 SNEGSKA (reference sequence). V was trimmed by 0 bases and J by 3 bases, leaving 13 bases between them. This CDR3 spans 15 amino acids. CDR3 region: CSARDTEDSTDTQYF. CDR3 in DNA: TGCAGTGCTAGAGATACCGAAGATTCGACAGATACGCAGTATTTT.

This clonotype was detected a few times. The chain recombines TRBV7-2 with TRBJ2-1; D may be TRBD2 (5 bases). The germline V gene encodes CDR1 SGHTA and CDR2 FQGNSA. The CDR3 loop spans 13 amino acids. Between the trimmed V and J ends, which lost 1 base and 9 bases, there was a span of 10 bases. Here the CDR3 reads CASSLGREGEQFF. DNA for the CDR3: TGTGCCAGCAGCTTAGGGCGAGAGGGTGAGCAGTTCTTC. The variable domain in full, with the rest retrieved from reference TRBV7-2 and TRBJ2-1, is GAGVSQSPSNKVTEKGKDVELRCDPISGHTALYWYRQSLGQGLEFLIYFQGNSAPDKSGLPSDRFSAERTGGSVSTLTIQRTQQEDSAVYLCASSLGREGEQFFGPGTRLTVL.

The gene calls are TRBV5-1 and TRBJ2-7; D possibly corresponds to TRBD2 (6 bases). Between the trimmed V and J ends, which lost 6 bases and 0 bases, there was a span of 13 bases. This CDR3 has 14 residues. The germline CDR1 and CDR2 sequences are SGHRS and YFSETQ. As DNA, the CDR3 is TGCGCCAGCAAGAGCGGGCCAAGCTCCTACGAGCAGTACTTC. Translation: CASKSGPSSYEQYF.

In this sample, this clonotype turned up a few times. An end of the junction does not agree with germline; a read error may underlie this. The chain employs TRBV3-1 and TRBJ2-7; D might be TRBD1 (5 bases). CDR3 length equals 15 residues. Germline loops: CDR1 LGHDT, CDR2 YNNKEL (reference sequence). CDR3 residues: CDSSQGHPLVYEQYF. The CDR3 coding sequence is TGTGACAGCAGCCAAGGACACCCGCTAGTCTACGAGCAGTACTTC.